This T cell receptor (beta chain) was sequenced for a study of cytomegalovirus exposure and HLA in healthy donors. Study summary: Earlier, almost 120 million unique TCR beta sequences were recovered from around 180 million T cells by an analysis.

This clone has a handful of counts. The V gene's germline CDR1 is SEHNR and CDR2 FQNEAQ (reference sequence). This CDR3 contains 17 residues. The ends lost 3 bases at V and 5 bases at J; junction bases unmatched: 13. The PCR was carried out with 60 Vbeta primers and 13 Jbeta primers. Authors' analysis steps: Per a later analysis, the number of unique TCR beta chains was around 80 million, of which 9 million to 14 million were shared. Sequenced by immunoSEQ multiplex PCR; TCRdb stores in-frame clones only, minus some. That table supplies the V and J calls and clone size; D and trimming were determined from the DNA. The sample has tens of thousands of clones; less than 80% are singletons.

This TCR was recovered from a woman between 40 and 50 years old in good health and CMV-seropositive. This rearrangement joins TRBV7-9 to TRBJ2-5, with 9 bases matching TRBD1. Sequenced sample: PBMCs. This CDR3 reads CASSFTTLQGARETQYF. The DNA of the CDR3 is TGTGCCAGCAGCTTTACCACCCTACAGGGGGCAAGGGAGACCCAGTACTTC.